This T cell receptor beta chain emerged from a study of follicular helper T cells after annual influenza vaccination (TCRdb year 2017). For the study in its entirety: After each seasonal influenza vaccination, blood was collected on days 0, 7 and 28. To look at recall of cTfh clones, some subjects were tracked through successive annual vaccinations covering the 2013-2014, 2014-2015 and 2015-2016 seasons. One week after vaccination, a second recruited cohort of 12 subjects (Table S1) displayed a similar ICOS+CD38+ cTfh response. Multi-year samples were obtained from 6 or 7 subjects, with two vaccination seasons covered for a few subjects and three seasons covered for two subjects. The 2013-2014 samples were cryopreserved, while the 2015 samples were processed right after collection. What the research found in general, with its limitations: Successive annual vaccinations recalled a recurring oligoclonal ICOS+CD38+ cTfh response that included tetramer and AIM influenza-specific clonotypes. Only roughly 9.5-22% of analyzed cells yielded productive TCRB sequences, so sampling of rare clonotypes was not possible. ICOS+CD38+ cTfh clonality correlated with the frequency of that population, and its change correlated with the change in circulating plasmablast frequency. Day 7 ICOS+CD38+ clones were most often found later in ICOS-CD38- cTfh, suggesting that subset may serve as a memory reservoir.

Details on this clone: Its antigen is unknown. No much larger clonotype is one base removed from it; base qualities were not supplied.

Libraries were built with the immunoSEQ multiplex PCR assay. Adaptive Biotechnologies handled the TCRB amplification, library preparation, sequencing and preliminary bioinformatics at Survey level resolution. For TCRB sequencing, genomic DNA from the sorted cTfh populations was amplified by multiplex PCR. Per the original workflow: In R, clonality was calculated as 1 minus the normalized Shannon entropy, and the Gini index was computed using the R package ineq. The overlap score was defined as the summed counts of shared sequences divided by the total counts of all sequences in both compared samples. The significance of shared clonotypes was tested with Fisher's exact test, assuming a theoretical repertoire of 10^7 TCRB sequences. The clones in this table, taken by TCRdb from immuneACCESS, are in-frame only. Not every clone is retained; where verified, under half of the shortfall comes from an unresolved V gene, and the cause of the rest is unknown. The V and J calls and clone size are taken from that table; D and trimming were inferred from the DNA. Present in this sample are more than 9,000 clones, about four fifths of which were seen just once. The ten top clones hold less than 0.5% of the sample.

The time point label corresponds to: 2015-2016 season, 7 days after influenza vaccination. Seasonal inactivated influenza vaccine (Fluvarix) was administered to adults, and sorted blood CD4 subsets were tracked by TCRB sequencing before and after vaccination. To be eligible, subjects had to live in the community and must not have received influenza vaccine in the previous 6 months. Influenza vaccine contraindications, substance abuse, HIV/AIDS, active malignancy, immunomodulatory medication and active illness such as respiratory infection were included among the exclusion criteria. Between about 40 and 100 mL of blood was sampled per time point. Circulating Tfh were defined as non-naive CD4+CXCR5+PD-1+ cells and sorted into ICOS+CD38+ and ICOS-CD38- fractions. Either Ficoll-Paque PLUS or SepMate separation was used to isolate PBMC. Cell subsets were sorted from PBMC on a BD FACS Aria before DNA extraction.

V sheds 3 bases and J sheds 3 bases, leaving 5 bases between their ends. The CDR1 and CDR2 encoded by the germline V gene are SQVTM and ANQGSEA. Counted from cysteine to phenylalanine, this CDR3 has 12 amino acids. Just the 36-base CDR3 DNA is kept, in frame starting at base 1. This TCR was recovered from an adult who received the influenza vaccine. The rearrangement combines TRBV29-1 with TRBJ2-2; confidence is insufficient to name the D gene. The specimen was CXCR5+ CD38- circulating T follicular helper cells from blood, collected 7 days after influenza vaccination. This specimen's cell subset or site label, per the study, means: circulating Tfh, non-naive CD4+CXCR5+PD-1+ (ICOS+CD38+ or ICOS-CD38-). The CDR3 in this case is CSVEGYTGELFF. The base sequence is TGCAGCGTTGAGGGTTACACCGGGGAGCTGTTTTTT.